These T cell receptor beta chains were read from a single sample in a study of cytomegalovirus exposure and HLA in healthy donors. Here immunoSEQ multiplex PCR was the method, and the copy in TCRdb shows in-frame clones only, minus some. The sample has 200,000 to 250,000 clones; 65% to 80% are singletons. The sequenced sample consisted of PBMCs. Receptors were obtained from a man in his forties or fifties in good health and CMV-seronegative. Both conserved end residues are part of each CDR3. The D gene is left open where the match is weak. Expanded clones are given a class, and other clones once, few, many or no size at all.

V	size	D	J	CDR3	DNA
TRBV10-3	-	TRBD1	TRBJ2-7	CAISDRDRGNEQYF	TGTGCCATCAGTGATAGGGACAGAGGTAACGAGCAGTACTTC
TRBV19	few	TRBD1	TRBJ1-2	CASSLTRDSYGYTF	TGTGCCAGTAGTCTGACCCGGGACAGCTATGGCTACACCTTC
TRBV4-2	-	TRBD2	TRBJ2-1	CASSQGLAGGPYNEQFF	TGTGCCAGCAGCCAAGGGCTAGCGGGAGGCCCCTACAATGAGCAGTTCTTC
TRBV6-1	-	-	TRBJ1-3	CASSEARAISGNTIYF	TGTGCCAGCAGTGAAGCGAGGGCTATCTCTGGAAACACCATATATTTT
TRBV6-1	-	-	TRBJ2-3	CASSARAGDKTDTQYF	TGTGCCAGCAGTGCACGAGCAGGGGATAAGACAGATACGCAGTATTTT
TRBV14	few	-	TRBJ1-1	CASSLYSPTGNTEAFF	TGTGCCAGCAGCCTCTACTCCCCGACGGGGAACACTGAAGCTTTCTTT
TRBV19	-	TRBD2	TRBJ2-1	CASSITAGGIGNEQFF	TGTGCCAGTAGTATTACGGCGGGAGGGATAGGGAATGAGCAGTTCTTC
TRBV9	-	TRBD1	TRBJ2-7	CASSVGGTGEQYF	TGTGCCAGCAGCGTAGGAGGGACAGGCGAGCAGTACTTC
TRBV19	-	-	TRBJ2-7	CASSTIGGPYEQYF	TGTGCCAGTAGTACCATCGGGGGGCCCTACGAGCAGTACTTC
TRBV18	-	-	TRBJ1-5	CASSHRLLQPQHF	TGTGCCAGCTCCCACCGGTTACTTCAGCCCCAGCATTTT